The clone carrying this T cell receptor beta chain was seen just once. TCRdb's copy holds only in-frame clones and misses some; the assay was immunoSEQ multiplex PCR. Of about 17,000 clones listed, approximately 86% were seen once; the top ten hold roughly 12%. The data originate from a study of T cell changes during pregnancy in multiple sclerosis. Looked up from germline, CDR1 is SEHNR and CDR2 is FQNEAQ (reference sequence). Deletions cut 5 bases from V and 4 bases from J, with 17 bases between. The CDR3 totals 16 residues. This clonotype was obtained from a female donor in good health, enrolled as a control in a pregnancy study. V gene TRBV7-9 combines with J gene TRBJ1-4, with a weak D call TRBD1 (5 bases). The sample consisted of CD8+ T cells from peripheral blood mononuclear cells, taken after pregnancy. The chain's CDR3 is CASSQGPLGGNEKLFF. For the CDR3, the DNA is TGTGCCAGCAGCCAGGGTCCTCTCGGGGGTAATGAAAAACTGTTTTTT.